Below, 5 T cell receptor beta chains from the same sample are listed, as sequenced in a study of T cell responses to AZD1222 COVID-19 vaccine. Data came from immunoSEQ multiplex PCR; TCRdb stores just in-frame clones and leaves some out. This table has 150,000 to 200,000 clones, over 85% appearing once. This specimen consisted of peripheral blood, obtained on day 0 of AZD1222 vaccination. The receptors originated from an adult in good health.

The chain joins TRBV11-2 to TRBJ2-7; 8 bases map to TRBD2. The junction had 9 bases not matched to a gene; V was cut back by 5 bases and J by 0 bases. CDR3 length: 16 amino acids. Per the germline V gene, CDR1 is SGHAT and CDR2 is FQNNGV. CDR3 DNA: TGTGCCAGCAGCGCCTCACTAGCGGTGAGCTCCTACGAGCAGTACTTC. Translating gives CASSASLAVSSYEQYF.

The gene calls are TRBV27 and TRBJ1-4; TRBD1 is a possible D gene (5 bases). CDR3 size: 14 residues. V was clipped by 6 bases and J by 3 bases, with 11 bases between them. Per the germline V gene, CDR1 is MNHEY and CDR2 is SMNVEV (reference sequence). The CDR3 DNA follows: TGTGCCAGCAGCGGGGGAGGGGCTAATGAAAAACTGTTTTTT. Translation gives CASSGGGANEKLFF.

This rearrangement joins TRBV6-5 to TRBJ2-3; D may be TRBD2 (6 bases). The V gene's germline CDR1 is MNHEY and CDR2 SVGAGI. This CDR3 comprises 14 residues. Trimming stripped 8 bases from V and 1 base from J, with 13 bases between. This chain's CDR3 is CASSEGGGTDTQYF. Here the CDR3 DNA reads TGTGCCAGCTCGGAGGGCGGGGGCACAGATACGCAGTATTTT.

V and J are TRBV11-2 and TRBJ2-7, with 10 bases matching TRBD1. The CDR3 length is 17 residues. In germline, CDR1 is SGHAT, CDR2 FQNNGV. V lost 5 bases, J lost 5 bases, and 15 bases stayed unmatched. CDR3 region: CASSPNLYGQGVNEQYF. In DNA form, the CDR3 reads TGTGCCAGCAGCCCGAACCTCTACGGACAGGGGGTCAACGAGCAGTACTTC.

The chain recombines TRBV4-2 with TRBJ1-4, with D possibly matching TRBD1 (5 bases). In germline, CDR1 is LGHNA, CDR2 YNFKEQ. This CDR3 is built from 14 residues. With 3 bases removed from V and 5 bases from J, the gap between germline ends came to 10 bases. DNA for the CDR3: TGTGCCAGCAGCCAGTTCAACAGGAATGAAAAACTGTTTTTT. Amino acids: CASSQFNRNEKLFF.